A selection of T cell receptor beta chains follows, all from one sample in a study of blood T cell repertoires in COVID-19. Method: immunoSEQ multiplex PCR; TCRdb's copy keeps in-frame clones and lacks some. In the table there are roughly 250,000 clones, more than 65% of which are singletons. Sequencing input: peripheral blood. These receptors all come from a woman aged 40 to 50 with active or convalescent COVID-19. CDR3s include the opening cysteine and the closing phenylalanine or tryptophan. The D gene is left open where the match is weak. Some rows mark clone size as missing; the rest say once, few, many or name a class of expanded clone.

TRBV14,.,.,TRBJ1-2,TGTGCCAGCAGCCAAGAGGGGAGGGTAGGCTACACCTTC,CASSQEGRVGYTF
TRBV7-9,.,.,TRBJ2-1,TGTGCCAGCAGCTCAGAGGCGGGACAGAGGTACAATGAGCAGTTCTTC,CASSSEAGQRYNEQFF
TRBV5-4,.,.,TRBJ2-1,TGTGCCAGCAGCTTGCTACAGGGAGACAATGAGCAGTTCTTC,CASSLLQGDNEQFF
TRBV5-1,.,.,TRBJ1-2,TGCGCCAGCAGGGACATAAGGCTAAACTATGGCTACACCTTC,CASRDIRLNYGYTF
TRBV15,.,.,TRBJ2-2,TGTGCCACCAGCATCGGAGGGAGAACCGGGGAGCTGTTTTTT,CATSIGGRTGELFF
TRBV28,TRBD1,.,TRBJ1-5,TGTGCCAGCAGTTTTCTTGGACAGGGGGCCCCTCAGCCCCAGCATTTT,CASSFLGQGAPQPQHF
TRBV4-1,.,.,TRBJ1-3,TGCGCCAGCAGCCAAGGGGCAGGGTTAAACACCATATATTTT,CASSQGAGLNTIYF
TRBV6-5,TRBD2,few,TRBJ2-1,TGTGCCAGCCAGGGACTAGCGGGACCCTACAATGAGCAGTTCTTC,CASQGLAGPYNEQFF
TRBV4-2,.,.,TRBJ1-1,TGTGCCAGCAGCCAAGGTGGGCCCACTGAAGCTTTCTTT,CASSQGGPTEAFF
TRBV5-6,TRBD2,.,TRBJ2-1,TGTGCCAGCAGCTGGACTAGCGGGGGGCCTAACAATGAGCAGTTCTTC,CASSWTSGGPNNEQFF
TRBV6-5,.,.,TRBJ1-1,TGTGCCAGCATCCGAGGGGGTGGGAACACTGAAGCTTTCTTT,CASIRGGGNTEAFF
TRBV3-1/TRBV3-2,.,.,TRBJ1-6,TGTGCCAGCAGCCTCAGGGGCGCCGGGAATTCACCCCTCCACTTT,CASSLRGAGNSPLHF
TRBV7-9,.,.,TRBJ1-3,TGTGCCAGCACCTTAGGCCCGGGGAAGGTTGGAAACACCATATATTTT,CASTLGPGKVGNTIYF
TRBV7-9,.,.,TRBJ2-3,TGTGCCAGCAGCTTAGCAGCGAGCACAGATACGCAGTATTTT,CASSLAASTDTQYF
TRBV7-9,TRBD2,once,TRBJ2-1,TGTGCCAGCAGCTTGGGAGGGACTAGCGGGGGACACAATGAGCAGTTCTTC,CASSLGGTSGGHNEQFF
TRBV4-1,.,.,TRBJ1-4,TGCGCCAGCAGCCAAGCACTAATAGCGGAAAAACTGTTTTTT,CASSQALIAEKLFF
TRBV29-1,TRBD1,few,TRBJ1-1,TGCAGCGCGCGGGACAGGCTGAACACTGAAGCTTTCTTT,CSARDRLNTEAFF
TRBV27,TRBD2,.,TRBJ2-3,TGTGCCAGCAGTTCCCGGGGGGGGGCAGATACGCAGTATTTT,CASSSRGGADTQYF
TRBV28,.,.,TRBJ1-1,TGTGCCAGCAGGACAAGTACCGTGAACACTGAAGCTTTCTTT,CASRTSTVNTEAFF
TRBV27,TRBD1,.,TRBJ1-4,TGTGCCAGCAGTTTAGGGTCAGGGGGTGGATACGAAAAACTGTTTTTT,CASSLGSGGGYEKLFF
TRBV7-3,TRBD1,.,TRBJ2-3,TGTGCCAGCAGCAGAACAGGGGGTACAGATACGCAGTATTTT,CASSRTGGTDTQYF
TRBV3-1/TRBV3-2,TRBD1,.,TRBJ1-4,TGTGCCAGCAGCCAAGAGACAGGGGTGCTGTTTTTT,CASSQETGVLFF
TRBV28,TRBD2,many,TRBJ2-2,TGTGCCAGCAGTCTAGCGGGGGCAACGCGTACCGGGGAGCTGTTTTTT,CASSLAGATRTGELFF
TRBV29-1,TRBD2,.,TRBJ2-5,TGCAGCGGCAGCGGGGGGTCACAAGAGACCCAGTACTTC,CSGSGGSQETQYF
TRBV19,.,few,TRBJ1-3,TGTGCCAGTACTCTCGGTCGCTCTGGAAACACCATATATTTT,CASTLGRSGNTIYF
TRBV5-1,TRBD1,.,TRBJ1-2,TGCGCCAGCAGCTGGACAGGGGGAGGCGGCTACACCTTC,CASSWTGGGGYTF
TRBV7-2,.,.,TRBJ1-2,TGTGCCAGCAGCTTGCCCCAGGCACACTATGGCTACACCTTC,CASSLPQAHYGYTF
TRBV3-1/TRBV3-2,TRBD1,.,TRBJ1-6,TGTGCCAGCAGCCAAGAACGGTCGACAGGGGGGCGGGCACCCCTCCACTTT,CASSQERSTGGRAPLHF
TRBV6-5,TRBD1,.,TRBJ2-5,TGTGCCAGCAGGTCCGACAGGGTGGAAGAGACCCAGTACTTC,CASRSDRVEETQYF
TRBV5-6,TRBD2,.,TRBJ2-7,TGTGCCAGCAGTGGGCTAGCGGGGGGACCTACCTACGAGCAGTACTTC,CASSGLAGGPTYEQYF
TRBV3-1/TRBV3-2,.,.,TRBJ1-6,TGTGCCAGCAGCCAAGGGTTGGCAGGGGTTGATTCACCCCTCCACTTT,CASSQGLAGVDSPLHF
TRBV5-1,TRBD1,.,TRBJ1-3,TGCGCCAGCAGCTTGGCTGGGGACAGGGCGAGCTCTGGAAACACCATATATTTT,CASSLAGDRASSGNTIYF
TRBV10-1,.,.,TRBJ2-1,TGCGCCAGCACCCCGGGACATTGGGTCTATGAGCAGTTCTTC,CASTPGHWVYEQFF
TRBV18,.,.,TRBJ2-7,TGTGCCAGCTCACCGACGGGGGGCAGCGACGAGCAGTACTTC,CASSPTGGSDEQYF
TRBV7-8,.,.,TRBJ1-2,TGTGCCAGCAGCTTAGGAGTTCATGGCTACACCTTC,CASSLGVHGYTF